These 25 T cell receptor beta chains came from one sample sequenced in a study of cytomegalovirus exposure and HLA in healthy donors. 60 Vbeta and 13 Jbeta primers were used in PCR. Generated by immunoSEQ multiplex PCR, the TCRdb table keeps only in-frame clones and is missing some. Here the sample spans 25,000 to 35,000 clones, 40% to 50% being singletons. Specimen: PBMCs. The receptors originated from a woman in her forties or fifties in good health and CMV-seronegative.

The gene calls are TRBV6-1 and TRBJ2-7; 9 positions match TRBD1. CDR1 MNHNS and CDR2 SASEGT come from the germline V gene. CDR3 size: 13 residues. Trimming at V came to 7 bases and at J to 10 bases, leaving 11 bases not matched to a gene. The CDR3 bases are TGTGCCAGCACCTTGGGGACAGGGACCACCCAGTACTTC. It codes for CASTLGTGTTQYF.

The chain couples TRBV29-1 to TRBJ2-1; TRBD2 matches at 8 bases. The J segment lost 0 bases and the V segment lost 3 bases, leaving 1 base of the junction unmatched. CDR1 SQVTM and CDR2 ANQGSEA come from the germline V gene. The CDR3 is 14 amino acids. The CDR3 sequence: CSVETSDSYNEQFF. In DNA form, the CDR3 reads TGCAGCGTTGAGACTAGCGACTCCTACAATGAGCAGTTCTTC.

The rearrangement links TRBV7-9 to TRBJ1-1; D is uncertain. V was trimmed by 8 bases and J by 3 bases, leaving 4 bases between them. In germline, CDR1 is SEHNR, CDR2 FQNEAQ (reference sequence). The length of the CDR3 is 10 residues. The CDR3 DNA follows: TGTGCCAGCGAGCACACTGAAGCTTTCTTT. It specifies CASEHTEAFF.

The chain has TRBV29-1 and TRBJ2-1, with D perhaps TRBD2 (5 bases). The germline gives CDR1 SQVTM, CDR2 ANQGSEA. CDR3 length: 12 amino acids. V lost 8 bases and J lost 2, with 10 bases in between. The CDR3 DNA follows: TGCAGCACCGGGGAGACCTACAATGAGCAGTTCTTC. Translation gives CSTGETYNEQFF.

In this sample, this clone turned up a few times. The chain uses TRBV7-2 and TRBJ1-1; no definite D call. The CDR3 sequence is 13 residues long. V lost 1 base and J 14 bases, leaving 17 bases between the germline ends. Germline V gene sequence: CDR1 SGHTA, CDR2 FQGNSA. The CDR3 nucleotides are TGTGCCAGCAGCTTAGGAGCGGGCAGCCGGTGCTTCTTT. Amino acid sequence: CASSLGAGSRCFF.

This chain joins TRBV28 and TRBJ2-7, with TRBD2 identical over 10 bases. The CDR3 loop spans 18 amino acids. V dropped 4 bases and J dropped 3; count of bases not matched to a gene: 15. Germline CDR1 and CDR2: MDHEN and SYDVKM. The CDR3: CASSSLAGGKGGVYEQYF. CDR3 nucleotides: TGTGCCAGCAGTTCTTTAGCGGGAGGTAAGGGGGGAGTCTACGAGCAGTACTTC.

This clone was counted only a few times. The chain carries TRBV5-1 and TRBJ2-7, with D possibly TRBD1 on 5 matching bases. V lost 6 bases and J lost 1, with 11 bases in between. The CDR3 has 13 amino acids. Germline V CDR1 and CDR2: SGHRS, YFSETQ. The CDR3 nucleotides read TGCGCCAGCAAACAACAGGATTCCTACGAGCAGTACTTC. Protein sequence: CASKQQDSYEQYF.

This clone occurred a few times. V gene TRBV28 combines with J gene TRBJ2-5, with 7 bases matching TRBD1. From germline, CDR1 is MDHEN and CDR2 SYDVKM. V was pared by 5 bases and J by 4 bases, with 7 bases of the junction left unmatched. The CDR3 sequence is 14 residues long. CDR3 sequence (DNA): TGTGCCAGCAGTCTAGGACAGGCCTCAGAGACCCAGTACTTC. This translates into CASSLGQASETQYF.

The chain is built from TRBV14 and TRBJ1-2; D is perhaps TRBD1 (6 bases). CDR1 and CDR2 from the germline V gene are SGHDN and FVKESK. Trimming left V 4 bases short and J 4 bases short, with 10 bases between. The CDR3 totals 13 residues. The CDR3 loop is CASSPQGTYGYTF. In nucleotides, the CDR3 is TGTGCCAGCAGCCCCCAGGGGACCTATGGCTACACCTTC.

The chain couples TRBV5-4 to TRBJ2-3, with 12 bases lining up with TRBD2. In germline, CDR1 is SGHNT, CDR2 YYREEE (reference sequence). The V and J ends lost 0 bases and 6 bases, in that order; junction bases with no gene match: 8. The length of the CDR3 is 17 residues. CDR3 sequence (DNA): TGTGCCAGCAGCTTGGCCCCTAGCGGGGGGGCAATGGATACGCAGTATTTT. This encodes CASSLAPSGGAMDTQYF.

DNA of the CDR3: TGCGCCAGCAGCTACCACGGAAGCGGGAGCTCCTACAATGAGCAGTTCTTC. Translating it yields CASSYHGSGSSYNEQFF. The chain joins TRBV5-1 to TRBJ2-1; 8 bases fit TRBD2. The germline V gene encodes CDR1 SGHRS and CDR2 YFSETQ. CDR3 length equals 17 residues. The V gene end was trimmed by 3 bases and the J gene end by 0 bases; junction bases not matched to a gene: 8.

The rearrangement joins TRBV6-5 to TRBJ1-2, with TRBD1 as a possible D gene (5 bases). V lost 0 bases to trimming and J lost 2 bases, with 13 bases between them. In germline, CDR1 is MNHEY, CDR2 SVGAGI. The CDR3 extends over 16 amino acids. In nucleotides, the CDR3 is TGTGCCAGCAGTTACTCGATGGCCCAGGGAAACTATGGCTACACCTTC. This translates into CASSYSMAQGNYGYTF.

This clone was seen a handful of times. The CDR3 DNA follows: TGTGCCAGCTCACCCGGGGAGGGGAATCCGGGCGAAAAACTGTTTTTT. It translates to CASSPGEGNPGEKLFF. The rearrangement uses TRBV18 and TRBJ1-4; possibly TRBD1 for D (5 bases). This CDR3 has 16 residues. With 3 bases removed from V and 8 bases from J, the gap between germline ends came to 19 bases. Germline V lookup: CDR1 KGHSH, CDR2 LQKENI.

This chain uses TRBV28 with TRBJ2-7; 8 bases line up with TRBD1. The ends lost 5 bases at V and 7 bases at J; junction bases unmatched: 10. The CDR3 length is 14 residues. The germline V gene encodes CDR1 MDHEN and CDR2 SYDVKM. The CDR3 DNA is TGTGCCAGCAGTCCTTGGACAGGGCCGGAGGAGCAGTACTTC. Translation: CASSPWTGPEEQYF.

The CDR3 region is CASSLAGGGEQFF. CDR3 DNA sequence: TGTGCCAGCAGTTTAGCGGGAGGAGGTGAGCAGTTCTTC. The chain has TRBV28 and TRBJ2-1, with TRBD2 matching over 8 bases. The CDR3 has 13 amino acids. Looked up from germline, CDR1 is MDHEN and CDR2 is SYDVKM. J gave up 9 bases and V 2 bases, and 3 bases lay outside the gene matches.

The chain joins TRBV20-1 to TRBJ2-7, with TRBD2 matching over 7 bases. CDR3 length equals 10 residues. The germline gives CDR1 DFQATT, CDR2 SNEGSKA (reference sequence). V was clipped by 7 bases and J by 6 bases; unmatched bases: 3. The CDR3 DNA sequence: TGCAGTGTGGCTAGCGGCGAGCAGTACTTC. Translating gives CSVASGEQYF.

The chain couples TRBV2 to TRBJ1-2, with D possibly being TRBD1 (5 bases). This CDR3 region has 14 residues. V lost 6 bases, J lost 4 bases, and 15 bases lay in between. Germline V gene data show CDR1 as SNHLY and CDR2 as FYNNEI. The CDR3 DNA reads TGTGCCAGCAGGGCCAGGGTAGGGCGCTATGGCTACACCTTC. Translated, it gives CASRARVGRYGYTF.

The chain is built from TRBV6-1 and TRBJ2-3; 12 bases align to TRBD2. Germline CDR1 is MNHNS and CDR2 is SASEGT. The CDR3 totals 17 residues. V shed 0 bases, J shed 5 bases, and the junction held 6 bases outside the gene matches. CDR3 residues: CASSEALLAGGIDTQYF. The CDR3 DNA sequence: TGTGCCAGCAGTGAAGCGCTTCTAGCGGGAGGGATAGATACGCAGTATTTT.

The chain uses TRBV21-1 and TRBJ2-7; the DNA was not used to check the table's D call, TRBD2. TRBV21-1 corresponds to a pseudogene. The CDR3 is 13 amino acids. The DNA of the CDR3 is TGTGCCAGCAGCACGACTAGCTGCCACGAGCAGTACTTC. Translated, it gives CASSTTSCHEQYF.

For the CDR3, the DNA is TGTGCCTGGAGGGCCCACGGACAGAGTGGAAACACCATATATTTT. Its protein is CAWRAHGQSGNTIYF. This chain joins TRBV30 and TRBJ1-3; TRBD1 is a possible D gene (6 bases). The CDR3 has 15 amino acids. Per the germline V gene, CDR1 is GTSNPN and CDR2 is SVGIG (reference sequence). With 3 bases removed from V and 3 bases from J, the gap between germline ends came to 15 bases.

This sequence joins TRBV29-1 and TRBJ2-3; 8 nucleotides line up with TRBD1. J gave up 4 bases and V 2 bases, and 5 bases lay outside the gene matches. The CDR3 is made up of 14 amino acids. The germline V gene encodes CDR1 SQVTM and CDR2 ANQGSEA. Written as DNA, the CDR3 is TGCAGCGTTGAAAACCAGACAGGGGCAGATACGCAGTATTTT. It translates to CSVENQTGADTQYF.

CDR3: CASSAYRVSTDTQYF. For the CDR3, the DNA is TGTGCCAGCAGCGCTTACAGGGTTAGCACAGATACGCAGTATTTT. This rearrangement joins TRBV7-9 to TRBJ2-3, with a tentative D call TRBD1 (6 bases). V was cut by 5 bases and J by 0 bases, with 12 bases left in between. Germline V gives CDR1 SEHNR, CDR2 FQNEAQ (reference sequence). This CDR3 region has 15 residues.

The CDR3, as DNA: TGTGCCAGCAGTGAGGGCCCCCAGGAGCAGTACTTC. It translates to CASSEGPQEQYF. This chain joins TRBV6-4 and TRBJ2-7; no firm D call. V gave up 3 bases and J gave up 7 bases, with 10 bases separating them. Germline CDR1 is MRHNA and CDR2 is SNTAGT. The CDR3 covers 12 residues.

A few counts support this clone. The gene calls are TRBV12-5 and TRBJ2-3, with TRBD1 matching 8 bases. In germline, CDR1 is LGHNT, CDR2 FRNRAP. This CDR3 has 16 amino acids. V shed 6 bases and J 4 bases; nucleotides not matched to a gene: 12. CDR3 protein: CASGNTDRGNADTQYF. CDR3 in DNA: TGTGCTAGTGGAAATACCGACAGGGGCAATGCAGATACGCAGTATTTT.

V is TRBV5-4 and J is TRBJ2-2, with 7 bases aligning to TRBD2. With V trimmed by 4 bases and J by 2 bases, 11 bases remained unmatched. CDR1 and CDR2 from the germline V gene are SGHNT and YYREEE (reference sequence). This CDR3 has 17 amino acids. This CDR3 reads CASSRGGLASNTGELFF. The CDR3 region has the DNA TGTGCCAGCAGCCGCGGGGGTCTAGCGTCTAACACCGGGGAGCTGTTTTTT.